The clone carrying this TCR beta chain was seen a handful of times. Germline V lookup: CDR1 LGHNA, CDR2 YSLEER. V shed 1 base, J shed 0 bases, and the junction held 8 bases outside the gene matches. The CDR3 totals 19 residues. This record comes from a study of PD-L1 blockade in urothelial cancer. Study-level background: The patients first took atezolizumab in 2014, receiving 1,200 mg intravenously every 3 weeks. Blood was subjected to analysis at 3 weeks (second dose) and 6 weeks following treatment start. In terms of prior chemotherapy, patients had received 0 to 3 regimens.

Using immunoSEQ multiplex PCR, the repertoire was profiled, and TCRdb retains in-frame clones only, with some absent. The sample lists tens of thousands of clones, less than 90% occurring once. Time point described: pretreatment peripheral blood. Patients' cancers were locally advanced or metastatic urothelial carcinomas. The sample consisted of PBMCs, taken around atezolizumab (anti-PD-L1) treatment. The source is a woman between 65 and 79 years old with urothelial cancer. The chain uses TRBV4-3 and TRBJ2-5; 13 bases match TRBD2. This CDR3 is CASSQGPGTSGADQETQYF. CDR3 in DNA: TGCGCCAGCAGCCAAGGCCCCGGGACTAGCGGGGCCGACCAAGAGACCCAGTACTTC.